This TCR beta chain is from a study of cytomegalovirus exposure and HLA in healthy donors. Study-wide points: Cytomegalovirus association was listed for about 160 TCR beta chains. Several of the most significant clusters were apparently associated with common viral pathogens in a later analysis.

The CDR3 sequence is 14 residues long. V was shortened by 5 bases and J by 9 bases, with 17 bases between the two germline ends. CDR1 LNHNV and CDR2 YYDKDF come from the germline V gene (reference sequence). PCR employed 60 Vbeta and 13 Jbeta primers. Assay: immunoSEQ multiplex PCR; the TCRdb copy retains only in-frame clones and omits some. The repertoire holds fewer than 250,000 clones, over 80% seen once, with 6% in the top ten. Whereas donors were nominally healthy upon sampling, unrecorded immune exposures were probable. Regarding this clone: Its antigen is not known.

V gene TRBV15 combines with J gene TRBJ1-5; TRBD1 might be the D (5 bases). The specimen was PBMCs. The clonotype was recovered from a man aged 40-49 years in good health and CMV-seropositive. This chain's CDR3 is CATSQRIGDGPQHF. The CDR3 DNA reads TGTGCCACCAGCCAGAGAATAGGGGATGGGCCCCAGCATTTT.